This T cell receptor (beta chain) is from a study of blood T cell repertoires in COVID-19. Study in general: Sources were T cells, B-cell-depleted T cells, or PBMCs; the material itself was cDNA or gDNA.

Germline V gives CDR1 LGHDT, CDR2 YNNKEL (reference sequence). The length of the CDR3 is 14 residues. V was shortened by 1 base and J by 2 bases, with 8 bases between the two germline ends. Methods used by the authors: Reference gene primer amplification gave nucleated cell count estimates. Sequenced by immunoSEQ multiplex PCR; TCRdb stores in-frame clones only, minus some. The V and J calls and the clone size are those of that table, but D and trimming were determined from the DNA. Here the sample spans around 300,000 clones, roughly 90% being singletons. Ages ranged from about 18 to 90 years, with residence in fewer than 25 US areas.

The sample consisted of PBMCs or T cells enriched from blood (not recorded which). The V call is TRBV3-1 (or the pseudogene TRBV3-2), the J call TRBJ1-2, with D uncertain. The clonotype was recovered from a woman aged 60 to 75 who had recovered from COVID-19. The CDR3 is CASSQALQNYGYTF. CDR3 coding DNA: TGTGCCAGCAGCCAAGCCTTACAAAACTATGGCTACACCTTC.